Here is one T cell receptor beta chain with its context. This sample stems from a study of cytomegalovirus exposure and HLA in healthy donors. The PCR employed 60 Vbeta primers together with 13 Jbeta primers. Method: immunoSEQ multiplex PCR; TCRdb's copy keeps in-frame clones and lacks some. The table records over 85,000 clones, roughly 76% of them present only once. The specimen sequenced was PBMCs. The receptor was derived from a female donor in good health and CMV-seronegative.

The CDR3: CASSNRQDYGYTF. CDR3 DNA: TGTGCCAGTAGTAACCGGCAGGACTATGGCTACACCTTC. The V gene is TRBV19, the J gene TRBJ1-2, with D uncertain. With 4 bases removed from V and 3 bases from J, the gap between germline ends came to 9 bases. This CDR3 has 13 amino acids. Germline lookup yields CDR1 LNHDA and CDR2 SQIVND (reference sequence). Together with reference TRBV19 and TRBJ1-2, the CDR3 gives the full variable domain: DGGITQSPKYLFRKEGQNVTLSCEQNLNHDAMYWYRQDPGQGLRLIYYSQIVNDFQKGDIAEGYSVSREKKESFPLTVTSAQKNPTAFYLCASSNRQDYGYTFGSGTRLTVV.